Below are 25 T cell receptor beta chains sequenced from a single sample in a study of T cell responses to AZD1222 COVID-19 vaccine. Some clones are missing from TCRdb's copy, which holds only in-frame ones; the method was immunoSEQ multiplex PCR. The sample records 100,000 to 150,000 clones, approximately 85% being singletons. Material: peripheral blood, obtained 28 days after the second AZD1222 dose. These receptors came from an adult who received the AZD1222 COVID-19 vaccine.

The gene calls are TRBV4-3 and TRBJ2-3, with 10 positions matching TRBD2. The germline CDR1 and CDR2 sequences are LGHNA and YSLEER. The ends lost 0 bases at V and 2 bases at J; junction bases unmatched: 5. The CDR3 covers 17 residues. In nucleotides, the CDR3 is TGCGCCAGCAGCCAAGACACTAGCGGGGTAACCACAGATACGCAGTATTTT. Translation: CASSQDTSGVTTDTQYF.

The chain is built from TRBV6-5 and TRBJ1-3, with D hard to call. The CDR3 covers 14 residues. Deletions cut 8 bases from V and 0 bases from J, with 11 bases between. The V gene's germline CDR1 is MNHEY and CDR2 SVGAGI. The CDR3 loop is CASLSSFSGNTIYF. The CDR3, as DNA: TGTGCCAGCCTAAGTTCATTCTCTGGAAACACCATATATTTT.

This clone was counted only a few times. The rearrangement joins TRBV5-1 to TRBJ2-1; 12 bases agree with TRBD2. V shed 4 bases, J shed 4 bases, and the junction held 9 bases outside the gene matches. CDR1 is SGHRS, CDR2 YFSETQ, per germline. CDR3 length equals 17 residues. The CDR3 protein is CASSAFTSGGTYNEQFF. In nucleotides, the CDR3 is TGCGCCAGCAGCGCCTTTACTAGCGGGGGGACATACAATGAGCAGTTCTTC.

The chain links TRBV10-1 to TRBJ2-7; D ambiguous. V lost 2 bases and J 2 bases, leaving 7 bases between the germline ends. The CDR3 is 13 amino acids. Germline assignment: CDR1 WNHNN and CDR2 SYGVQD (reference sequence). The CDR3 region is CASSEISAYEQYF. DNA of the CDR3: TGCGCCAGCAGTGAGATATCGGCCTACGAGCAGTACTTC.

CDR3 protein: CAWQEVTEAFF. The CDR3 DNA sequence: TGTGCCTGGCAGGAAGTAACTGAAGCTTTCTTT. V is TRBV30 and J is TRBJ1-1; D is unresolved. V was shortened by 5 bases and J by 5 bases, with 9 bases between the two germline ends. The V gene's germline CDR1 is GTSNPN and CDR2 SVGIG (reference sequence). The CDR3 is made up of 11 amino acids.

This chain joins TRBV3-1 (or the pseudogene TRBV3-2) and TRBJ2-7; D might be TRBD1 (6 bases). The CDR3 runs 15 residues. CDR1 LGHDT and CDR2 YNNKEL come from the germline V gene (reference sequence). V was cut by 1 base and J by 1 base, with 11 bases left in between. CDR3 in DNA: TGTGCCAGCAGCCAAGGGACAGTGCCTTCCTACGAGCAGTACTTC. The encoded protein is CASSQGTVPSYEQYF.

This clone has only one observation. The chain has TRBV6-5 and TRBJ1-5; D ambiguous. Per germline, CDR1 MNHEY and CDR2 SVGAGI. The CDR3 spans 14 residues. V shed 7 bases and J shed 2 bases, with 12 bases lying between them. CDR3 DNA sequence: TGTGCCAGCAAGGCCAGCGAGGGCAATCAGCCCCAGCATTTT. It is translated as CASKASEGNQPQHF.

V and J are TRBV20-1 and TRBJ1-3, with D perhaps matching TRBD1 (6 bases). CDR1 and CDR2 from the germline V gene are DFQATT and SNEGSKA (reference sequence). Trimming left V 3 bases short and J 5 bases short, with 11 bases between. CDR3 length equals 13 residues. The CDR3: CSASGRGRNTIYF. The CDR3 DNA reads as TGCAGTGCTAGTGGCAGGGGCAGAAACACCATATATTTT.

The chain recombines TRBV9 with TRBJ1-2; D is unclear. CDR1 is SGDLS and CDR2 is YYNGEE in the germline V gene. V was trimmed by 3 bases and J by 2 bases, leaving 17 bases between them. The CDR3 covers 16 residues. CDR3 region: CASSAEIRSLNYGYTF. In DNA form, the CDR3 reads TGTGCCAGCAGCGCGGAAATCAGGAGTTTGAACTATGGCTACACCTTC.

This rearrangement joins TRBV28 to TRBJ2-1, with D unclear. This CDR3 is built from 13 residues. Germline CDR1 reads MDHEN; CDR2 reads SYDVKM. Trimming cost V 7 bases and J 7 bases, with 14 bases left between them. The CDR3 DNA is TGTGCCAGCACCGCCCGGGTCGGTAATGAGCAGTTCTTC. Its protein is CASTARVGNEQFF.

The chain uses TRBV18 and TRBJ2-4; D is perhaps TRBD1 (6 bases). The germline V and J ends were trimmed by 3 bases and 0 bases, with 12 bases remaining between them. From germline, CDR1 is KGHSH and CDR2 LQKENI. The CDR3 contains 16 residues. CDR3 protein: CASSPQQGVAKNIQYF. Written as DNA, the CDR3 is TGTGCCAGCTCACCCCAACAGGGTGTAGCCAAAAACATTCAGTACTTC.

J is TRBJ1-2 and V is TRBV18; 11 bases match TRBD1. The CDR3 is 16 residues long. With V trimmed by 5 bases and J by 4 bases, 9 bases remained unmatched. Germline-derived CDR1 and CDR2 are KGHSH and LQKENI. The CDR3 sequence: CASSSGTGGRSYGYTF. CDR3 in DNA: TGTGCCAGCTCATCCGGGACAGGGGGTCGCTCCTATGGCTACACCTTC.

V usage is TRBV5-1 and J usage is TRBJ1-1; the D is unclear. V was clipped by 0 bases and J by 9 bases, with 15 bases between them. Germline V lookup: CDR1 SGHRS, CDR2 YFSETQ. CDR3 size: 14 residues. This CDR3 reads CASSLGLKIPKAFF. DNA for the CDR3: TGCGCCAGCAGCTTGGGTTTGAAGATCCCAAAAGCTTTCTTT.

The CDR3 nucleotides are TGTGCCAGCAGCGTAGCGTGGGGGACAGGGGGTTCTAATGAAAAACTGTTTTTT. It encodes CASSVAWGTGGSNEKLFF. The V gene is TRBV9, the J gene TRBJ1-4; TRBD1 matches at 11 bases. Germline CDR1 and CDR2: SGDLS and YYNGEE. Trimming at V came to 0 bases and at J to 3 bases, leaving 7 bases not matched to a gene. This CDR3 has 18 residues. Variable domain in full (rest from reference TRBV9 and TRBJ1-4): DSGVTQTPKHLITATGQRVTLRCSPRSGDLSVYWYQQSLDQGLQFLIQYYNGEERAKGNILERFSAQQFPDLHSELNLSSLELGDSALYFCASSVAWGTGGSNEKLFFGSGTQLSVL.

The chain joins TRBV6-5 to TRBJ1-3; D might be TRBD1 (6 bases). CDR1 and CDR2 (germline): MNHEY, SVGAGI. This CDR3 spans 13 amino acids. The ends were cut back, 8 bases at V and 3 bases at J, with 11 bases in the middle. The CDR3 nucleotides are TGTGCCAGCGCCCAGGGGCTTGGAAACACCATATATTTT. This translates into CASAQGLGNTIYF.

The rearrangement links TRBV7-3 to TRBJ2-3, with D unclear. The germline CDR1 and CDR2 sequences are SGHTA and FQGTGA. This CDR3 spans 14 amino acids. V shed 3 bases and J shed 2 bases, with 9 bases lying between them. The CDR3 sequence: CASSFVQDTDTQYF. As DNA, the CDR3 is TGTGCCAGCAGCTTCGTCCAGGACACAGATACGCAGTATTTT.

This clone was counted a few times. In nucleotides, the CDR3 is TGCAGTGCTAGTAGGAACACTGAAGCTTTCTTT. It yields the protein CSASRNTEAFF. This chain joins TRBV20-1 and TRBJ1-1, with D unresolved. The ends were cut back, 3 bases at V and 1 base at J, with 3 bases in the middle. Germline V gives CDR1 DFQATT, CDR2 SNEGSKA (reference sequence). The CDR3 covers 11 residues.

The CDR3 reads CATGQGAYEQYF. The CDR3, as DNA: TGTGCCACCGGACAGGGAGCCTACGAGCAGTACTTC. The rearrangement joins TRBV2 to TRBJ2-7, with 8 bases identical to TRBD1. The junction had 4 bases not matched to a gene; V was cut back by 10 bases and J by 2 bases. The CDR3 length is 12 residues. Germline lookup yields CDR1 SNHLY and CDR2 FYNNEI.

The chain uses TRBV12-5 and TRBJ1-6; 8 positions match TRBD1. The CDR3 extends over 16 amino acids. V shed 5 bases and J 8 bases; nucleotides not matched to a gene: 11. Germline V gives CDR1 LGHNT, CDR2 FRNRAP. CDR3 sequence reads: CASGRHQDRVDSPLHF. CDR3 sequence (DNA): TGTGCTAGTGGTCGCCACCAGGACAGGGTTGATTCACCCCTCCACTTT.

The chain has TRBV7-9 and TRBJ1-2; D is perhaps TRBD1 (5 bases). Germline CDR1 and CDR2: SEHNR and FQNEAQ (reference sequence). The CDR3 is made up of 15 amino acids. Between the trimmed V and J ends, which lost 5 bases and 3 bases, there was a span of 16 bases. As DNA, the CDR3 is TGTGCCAGCAGCCTCCCCCGAGGGACTTACTATGGCTACACCTTC. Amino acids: CASSLPRGTYYGYTF.

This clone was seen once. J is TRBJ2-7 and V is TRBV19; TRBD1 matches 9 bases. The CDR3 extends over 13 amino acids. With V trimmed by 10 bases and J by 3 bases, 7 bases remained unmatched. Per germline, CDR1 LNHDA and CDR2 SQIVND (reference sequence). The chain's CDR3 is CATQQGAGYEQYF. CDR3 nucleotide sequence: TGTGCCACCCAACAGGGGGCGGGCTACGAGCAGTACTTC.

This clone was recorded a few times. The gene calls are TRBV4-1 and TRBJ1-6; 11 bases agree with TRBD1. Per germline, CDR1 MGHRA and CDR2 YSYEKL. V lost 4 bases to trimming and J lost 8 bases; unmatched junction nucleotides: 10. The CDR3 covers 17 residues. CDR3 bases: TGCGCCAGCAGCCCTCTCCGACCGGGACAGGGGGATTCACCCCTCCACTTT. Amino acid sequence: CASSPLRPGQGDSPLHF.

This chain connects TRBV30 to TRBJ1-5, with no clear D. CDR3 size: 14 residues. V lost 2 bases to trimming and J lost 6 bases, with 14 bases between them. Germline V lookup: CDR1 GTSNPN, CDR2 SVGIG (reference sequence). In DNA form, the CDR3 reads TGTGCCTGGAGTCCCCCCGGAGTCTTTCAGCCCCAGCATTTT. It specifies CAWSPPGVFQPQHF.

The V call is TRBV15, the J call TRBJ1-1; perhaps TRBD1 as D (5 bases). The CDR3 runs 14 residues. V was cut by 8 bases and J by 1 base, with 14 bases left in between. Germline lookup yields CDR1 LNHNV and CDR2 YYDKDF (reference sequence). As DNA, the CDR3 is TGTGCCACCGAAACAGGTGGGCCGAACACTGAAGCTTTCTTT. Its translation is CATETGGPNTEAFF.

CDR3 in amino acids: CASSRSAASNIQYF. The CDR3 nucleotides are TGTGCCAGCAGCCGGTCGGCTGCTAGTAACATTCAGTACTTC. The rearrangement links TRBV3-1 (or the pseudogene TRBV3-2) to TRBJ2-4; unclear D gene. Germline CDR1 and CDR2: LGHDT and YNNKEL (reference sequence). The CDR3 loop spans 14 amino acids. V was trimmed by 4 bases and J by 7 bases, leaving 14 bases between them.